A single sample is the source of the 10 T cell receptor beta chains below, sequenced in a study of cytomegalovirus exposure and HLA in healthy donors. Only in-frame clones appear in the TCRdb table, and some are missing; sequencing was by immunoSEQ multiplex PCR. This sample has about 56,000 clones, with 89% found just once. The sample consisted of PBMCs. The origin of the receptors is a woman aged 18-29 years in good health and CMV-seronegative.

This clone was seen only once. The chain is built from TRBV9 and TRBJ1-5; D unresolved. V lost 0 bases and J lost 4, with 11 bases in between. Germline V gene sequence: CDR1 SGDLS, CDR2 YYNGEE. The CDR3 is made up of 15 amino acids. CDR3 residues: CASSVGPGDNQPQHF. CDR3 nucleotide sequence: TGTGCCAGCAGCGTAGGCCCAGGCGATAATCAGCCCCAGCATTTT.

This clone was observed a handful of times. The chain links TRBV2 to TRBJ1-4; D call uncertain. Trimming shortened V by 7 bases and J by 8 bases, and 17 bases separated the two germline ends. Germline loops: CDR1 SNHLY, CDR2 FYNNEI. CDR3 length: 14 residues. CDR3 in DNA: TGTGCCAGCAAGATTTGGGGAGTTGAGGAAAAACTGTTTTTT. As protein: CASKIWGVEEKLFF. The whole variable domain, remainder taken from reference TRBV2 and TRBJ1-4, is EPEVTQTPSHQVTQMGQEVILRCVPISNHLYFYWYRQILGQKVEFLVSFYNNEISEKSEIFDDQFSVERPDGSNFTLKIRSTKLEDSAMYFCASKIWGVEEKLFFGSGTQLSVL.

The chain employs TRBV2 and TRBJ1-4; D perhaps matches TRBD1 (5 bases). CDR1 is SNHLY and CDR2 is FYNNEI in the germline V gene. Trimming cost V 9 bases and J 8 bases, with 19 bases left between them. This CDR3 comprises 14 residues. The CDR3, as DNA: TGTGCCAGTCGGGCCCGGGGGGGGAACGAAAAACTGTTTTTT. Residues: CASRARGGNEKLFF.

The chain is built from TRBV9 and TRBJ2-7; TRBD1 aligns across 9 bases. Germline lookup yields CDR1 SGDLS and CDR2 YYNGEE. V shed 1 base and J 4 bases; nucleotides not matched to a gene: 9. This CDR3 is 16 amino acids long. The CDR3 reads CASSVTTGTGKYEQYF. The CDR3 DNA follows: TGTGCCAGCAGCGTAACCACCGGGACAGGGAAGTACGAGCAGTACTTC.

The chain links TRBV9 to TRBJ1-2; D possibly corresponds to TRBD1 (5 bases). The V end was cut by 2 bases, the J end by 0 bases, with 17 bases between. The CDR3 extends over 17 amino acids. Germline CDR1 is SGDLS and CDR2 is YYNGEE. The CDR3 protein is CASSVEGAALANYGYTF. For the CDR3, the DNA is TGTGCCAGCAGCGTTGAAGGGGCGGCCCTAGCTAACTATGGCTACACCTTC.

This chain connects TRBV27 to TRBJ1-5; D is perhaps TRBD1 (6 bases). The germline gives CDR1 MNHEY, CDR2 SMNVEV (reference sequence). The CDR3 runs to 13 residues. Trimming took off 10 bases at V and 3 bases at J, with 13 bases between the two ends. Here the CDR3 DNA reads TGTGCCACCGCGAGACAGGTCAATCAGCCCCAGCATTTT. The encoded protein is CATARQVNQPQHF.

The gene calls are TRBV29-1 and TRBJ2-4; 9 bases map to TRBD1. The germline CDR1 and CDR2 sequences are SQVTM and ANQGSEA. The CDR3 has 12 amino acids. The ends lost 6 bases at V and 7 bases at J; junction bases unmatched: 4. This CDR3 is CSVEGQGNIQYF. The CDR3 DNA reads as TGCAGCGTGGAGGGACAGGGTAACATTCAGTACTTC.

This chain joins TRBV4-1 and TRBJ1-1; unclear D gene. The CDR3 is made up of 16 amino acids. Germline-derived CDR1 and CDR2 are MGHRA and YSYEKL. V lost 1 base to trimming and J lost 2 bases, with 14 bases between them. CDR3 bases: TGCGCCAGCAGCCAAGTGGTCGCAGTATTCAACACTGAAGCTTTCTTT. Translation gives CASSQVVAVFNTEAFF.

Details on this clone: Sequence at one end of the junction differs from germline and may be a read error. The chain employs TRBV29-1 and TRBJ2-3; no definite D call. The germline CDR1 and CDR2 sequences are SQVTM and ANQGSEA. The CDR3 extends over 14 amino acids. CDR3 DNA: TGCAGCGGTGAAGGGTCTCAAAACGGGGATACGCAGTATTTT. The encoded protein is CSGEGSQNGDTQYF.

The chain is built from TRBV6-5 and TRBJ1-3; tentative D call: TRBD1 (5 bases). Trimming stripped 0 bases from V and 2 bases from J, with 8 bases between. There are 15 residues in the CDR3. Germline V gene lookup returns CDR1 MNHEY and CDR2 SVGAGI. The CDR3 reads CASSYSLQAGNTIYF. DNA for the CDR3: TGTGCCAGCAGTTACTCGTTACAGGCTGGAAACACCATATATTTT.